The present T cell receptor beta chain was sequenced within a study of blood T cell repertoires in COVID-19. CDR1 and CDR2 (germline): KGHSH, LQKENI. CDR3 length: 15 amino acids. The V and J ends lost 5 bases and 0 bases respectively, with 10 bases between them. The method was immunoSEQ multiplex PCR; TCRdb's version includes in-frame clones alone and lacks a portion of them. In the table there are roughly 38,000 clones, 65% to 85% of which are singletons. The sequence came from a man older than 75 with active or convalescent COVID-19. Sequences were obtained from peripheral blood. The V call is TRBV18, the J call TRBJ2-2; a possible D gene is TRBD1 (6 bases). The CDR3 DNA sequence: TGTGCCAGCTCATTGGACAGACCGAACACCGGGGAGCTGTTTTTT. Its protein product is CASSLDRPNTGELFF.